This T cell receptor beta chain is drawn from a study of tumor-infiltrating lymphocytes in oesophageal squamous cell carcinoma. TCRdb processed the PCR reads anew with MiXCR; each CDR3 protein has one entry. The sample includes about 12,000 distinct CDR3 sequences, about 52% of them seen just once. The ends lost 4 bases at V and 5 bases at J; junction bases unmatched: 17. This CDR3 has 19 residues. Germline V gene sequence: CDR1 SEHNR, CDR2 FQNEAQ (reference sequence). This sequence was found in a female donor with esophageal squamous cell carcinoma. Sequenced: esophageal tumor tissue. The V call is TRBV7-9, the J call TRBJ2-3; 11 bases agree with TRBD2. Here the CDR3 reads CASSSRKLAGAPGVDTQYF. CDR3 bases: TGTGCCAGCAGCTCCCGAAAACTAGCGGGAGCACCAGGGGTAGATACGCAGTATTTT.